Following are 15 T cell receptor beta chains from one sample sequenced in a study of identical twins. Each CDR3 protein is one row after TCRdb ran MiXCR on the 5' RACE reads. The profile shows some 500,000 distinct CDR3 sequences, 13% to 15% of them singletons. This sample also appeared in a second study, on yellow fever vaccine responses in identical twins.

The sequenced material came from CD4+ T cells sorted from blood. The receptors shown here come from a woman aged 18-35 years in good health.

V gene TRBV20-1 combines with J gene TRBJ2-3; no firm D call. CDR1 DFQATT and CDR2 SNEGSKA come from the germline V gene (reference sequence). This CDR3 region has 14 residues. With 0 bases removed from V and 1 base from J, the gap between germline ends came to 8 bases. Here the CDR3 reads CSARDVRRTDTQYF. CDR3 coding DNA: TGCAGTGCTAGAGATGTGCGGCGCACAGATACGCAGTATTTT.

This chain joins TRBV6-5 and TRBJ1-1; no clear D gene. Trimming removed 11 bases at V and 6 bases at J, with 16 bases between. The V gene's germline CDR1 is MNHEY and CDR2 SVGAGI. This CDR3 spans 12 amino acids. The CDR3 sequence: CARGGMSAEAFF. DNA of the CDR3: TGTGCCCGCGGCGGCATGAGCGCTGAAGCTTTCTTT.

The rearrangement joins TRBV12-3 or TRBV12-4 to TRBJ2-1; TRBD2 aligns across 11 bases. This CDR3 region has 14 residues. V gave up 5 bases and J gave up 8 bases; unmatched junction bases: 5. CDR3 DNA: TGTGCCAGCAGTACTAGCGGGAGTGGGCATGAGCAGTTCTTC. Translation: CASSTSGSGHEQFF.

The chain is built from TRBV7-8 and TRBJ2-7, with a possible D match to TRBD1 (7 bases). The V gene's germline CDR1 is SGHVS and CDR2 FQNEAQ. CDR3 length equals 16 residues. Trimming removed 3 bases at V and 4 bases at J, with 19 bases between. The CDR3 DNA reads TGTGCCAGCAGCTTTCCCCCCGCGACAGGGAGGTACGAGCAGTACTTC. It translates to CASSFPPATGRYEQYF. Filled out from reference TRBV7-8 and TRBJ2-7, the complete variable domain reads GAGVSQSPRYKVAKRGQDVALRCDPISGHVSLFWYQQALGQGPEFLTYFQNEAQLDKSGLPSDRFFAERPEGSVSTLKIQRTQQEDSAVYLCASSFPPATGRYEQYFGPGTRLTVT.

This clonotype turned up a few times. As DNA, the CDR3 is TGTGCCAGCAGCTTCACGGGAGTGTCAGATACGCAGTATTTT. It specifies CASSFTGVSDTQYF. This chain uses TRBV7-9 with TRBJ2-3; the D gene is possibly TRBD2 (6 bases). The CDR3 is made up of 14 amino acids. Per the germline V gene, CDR1 is SEHNR and CDR2 is FQNEAQ (reference sequence). The V gene lost 3 bases and the J gene lost 4 bases, with 11 bases spanning the gap. Complete variable domain (other parts from reference TRBV7-9 and TRBJ2-3): DTGVSQNPRHKITKRGQNVTFRCDPISEHNRLYWYRQTLGQGPEFLTYFQNEAQLEKSRLLSDRFSAERPKGSFSTLEIQRTEQGDSAMYLCASSFTGVSDTQYFGPGTRLTVL.

A word on this clonotype: It is likely a read error, because the conserved phenylalanine at the end of the CDR3 is missing. This chain joins TRBV5-6 and TRBJ2-2; 12 bases are shared with TRBD2. The CDR3 has 18 residues. Germline assignment: CDR1 SGHDT and CDR2 YYEEEE. With V trimmed by 0 bases and J by 3 bases, 6 bases remained unmatched. The CDR3 nucleotides read TGTGCCAGCAGCTTGGTCCCTAGCGGGGGGGCCCACACCGGGGAGCTGTTTCTT. Encoded protein: CASSLVPSGGAHTGELFL.

A few counts support this clonotype. This rearrangement joins TRBV20-1 to TRBJ2-3; D is unclear. Germline CDR1 and CDR2: DFQATT and SNEGSKA (reference sequence). This CDR3 spans 13 amino acids. The V end was cut by 6 bases, the J end by 1 base, with 11 bases between. This CDR3 reads CSAPLSGTDTQYF. The CDR3 DNA is TGCAGTGCACCCCTTTCGGGCACAGATACGCAGTATTTT.

The chain couples TRBV3-1 to TRBJ1-1, with D possibly matching TRBD1 (5 bases). The CDR3 length is 14 residues. Per the germline V gene, CDR1 is LGHDT and CDR2 is YNNKEL (reference sequence). V shed 1 base and J shed 3 bases, with 9 bases lying between them. CDR3 sequence reads: CASSQVVRDTEAFF. In DNA, the CDR3 is TGTGCCAGCAGCCAAGTAGTCAGGGACACTGAAGCTTTCTTT.

This clonotype showed up many times. The chain has TRBV5-6 and TRBJ2-2; TRBD1 aligns across 10 bases. The V and J ends lost 1 base and 3 bases, in that order; junction bases with no gene match: 6. This CDR3 has 17 residues. The V gene's germline CDR1 is SGHDT and CDR2 YYEEEE. CDR3 nucleotide sequence: TGTGCCAGCAGCTTGATGCGACAGGGGGCCTACACCGGGGAGCTGTTTTTT. Translation: CASSLMRQGAYTGELFF.

The chain links TRBV3-1 to TRBJ2-7; a possible D gene is TRBD2 (6 bases). V lost 6 bases and J lost 0, with 12 bases in between. The CDR3 is 14 residues long. CDR1 is LGHDT and CDR2 is YNNKEL in the germline V gene (reference sequence). The CDR3 bases are TGTGCCAGCAGTAAAGCGGGCCTCTCCTACGAGCAGTACTTC. Translation: CASSKAGLSYEQYF.

The chain links TRBV7-9 to TRBJ2-7; weak D call: TRBD2 (5 bases). CDR1 is SEHNR, CDR2 FQNEAQ, per germline (reference sequence). The CDR3 extends over 16 amino acids. Trimming left V 5 bases short and J 6 bases short, with 23 bases between. The DNA for the CDR3 is TGTGCCAGCAGCGAACAAAGGACGGGAAAAGCTTTCGAGCAGTACTTC. It is translated as CASSEQRTGKAFEQYF.

This clonotype was counted many times. The J gene is TRBJ2-3, the V gene TRBV28; 8 bases match TRBD1. CDR1 and CDR2 (germline): MDHEN, SYDVKM. CDR3 length: 15 residues. V gave up 2 bases and J gave up 0 bases; unmatched junction bases: 1. CDR3 nucleotides: TGTGCCAGCAGTTTAAACAGGGGGAGCACAGATACGCAGTATTTT. Amino acid sequence: CASSLNRGSTDTQYF.

V gene TRBV3-1 combines with J gene TRBJ2-1; 7 bases match TRBD2. V lost 1 base to trimming and J lost 4 bases; unmatched junction nucleotides: 10. This CDR3 region has 17 residues. Germline loops: CDR1 LGHDT, CDR2 YNNKEL (reference sequence). The CDR3 DNA reads TGTGCCAGCAGCCAAGGGCCTCTGGGAGGGCCGTACAATGAGCAGTTCTTC. It specifies CASSQGPLGGPYNEQFF.

The rearrangement joins TRBV28 to TRBJ1-6, with no clear D. V shed 3 bases and J shed 6 bases, with 9 bases lying between them. Germline V gene sequence: CDR1 MDHEN, CDR2 SYDVKM. The CDR3 has 14 residues. CDR3 nucleotide sequence: TGTGCCAGCAGTTTTCGCAACCCTAATTCACCCCTCCACTTT. Protein product: CASSFRNPNSPLHF. The full variable domain, rest sourced from reference TRBV28 and TRBJ1-6, is DVKVTQSSRYLVKRTGEKVFLECVQDMDHENMFWYRQDPGLGLRLIYFSYDVKMKEKGDIPEGYSVSREKKERFSLILESASTNQTSMYLCASSFRNPNSPLHFGNGTRLTVT.

The chain carries TRBV5-5 and TRBJ2-5, with 7 bases identical to TRBD1. After removal of 3 bases from V and 5 bases from J, the junction contained 7 bases not matched to a gene. This CDR3 region has 14 residues. CDR1 is SGHKS, CDR2 YYEKEE, per germline (reference sequence). The CDR3 loop reads CASSSDRVGETQYF. DNA of the CDR3: TGTGCCAGCAGCTCCGACAGGGTAGGGGAGACCCAGTACTTC.